What follows is one T cell receptor beta chain and its context. Antigen specificity is unknown. Germline V gene lookup returns CDR1 SGHNT and CDR2 YYREEE (reference sequence). V was pared by 4 bases and J by 0 bases, with 2 bases of the junction left unmatched. The CDR3 covers 14 residues. Assay used: immunoSEQ multiplex PCR; TCRdb lists only in-frame clones, some missing. Among tens of thousands of clones, 84% were seen once, and the ten largest hold 2% to 2.5%. These data belong to a study of a mutant IDH1 vaccine in newly diagnosed glioma. Indicated time point: week 11, during vaccination. It was 300 ug of mutant IDH1 20-mer peptide that made up each vaccine dose, given with topical imiquimod.

The gene calls are TRBV5-4 and TRBJ1-1; 8 bases align to TRBD1. This specimen consisted of PBMCs, obtained from a glioma patient whose treatment included an IDH1 peptide vaccine. This TCR was sampled from a middle-aged man with glioma. The CDR3 region has the DNA TGTGCCAGCAGCGGACAGGGCTTGAACACTGAAGCTTTCTTT. As protein: CASSGQGLNTEAFF.